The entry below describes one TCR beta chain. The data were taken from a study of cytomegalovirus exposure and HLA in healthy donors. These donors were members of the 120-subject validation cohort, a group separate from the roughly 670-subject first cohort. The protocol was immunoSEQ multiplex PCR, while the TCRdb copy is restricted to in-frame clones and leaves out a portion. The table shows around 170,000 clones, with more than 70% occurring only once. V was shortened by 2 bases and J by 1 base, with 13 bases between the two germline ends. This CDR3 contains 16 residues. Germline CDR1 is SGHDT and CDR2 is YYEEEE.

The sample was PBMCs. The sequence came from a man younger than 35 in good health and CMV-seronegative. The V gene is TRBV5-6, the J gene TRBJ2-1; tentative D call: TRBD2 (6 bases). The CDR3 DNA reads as TGTGCCAGCAGCTTCGGAGGGGCGGCGTCCTACAATGAGCAGTTCTTC. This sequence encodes CASSFGGAASYNEQFF. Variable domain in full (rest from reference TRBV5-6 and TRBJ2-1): DAGVTQSPTHLIKTRGQQVTLRCSPKSGHDTVSWYQQALGQGPQFIFQYYEEEERQRGNFPDRFSGHQFPNYSSELNVNALLLGDSALYLCASSFGGAASYNEQFFGPGTRLTVL.